The 16 T cell receptor beta chains listed next were all sequenced from one sample in a study of blood T cell repertoires in COVID-19. Here immunoSEQ multiplex PCR was the method, and the copy in TCRdb shows in-frame clones only, minus some. Of under 50,000 clones in the sample, over 80% are singletons; the top ten hold approximately 12%. The sample consisted of peripheral blood. Source of these receptors: a human donor in a cohort sampled during active COVID-19.

The chain couples TRBV5-1 to TRBJ2-2, with D perhaps matching TRBD1 (5 bases). The V gene's germline CDR1 is SGHRS and CDR2 YFSETQ. The CDR3 extends over 14 amino acids. Trimming cost V 7 bases and J 1 base, with 11 bases left between them. The CDR3 sequence is CASCRQGNTGELFF. The CDR3 nucleotides read TGCGCCAGCTGCCGGCAGGGGAACACCGGGGAGCTGTTTTTT.

The rearrangement links TRBV5-1 to TRBJ1-2; D might be TRBD1 (5 bases). Trimming removed 0 bases at V and 7 bases at J, with 13 bases between. Germline assignment: CDR1 SGHRS and CDR2 YFSETQ. The CDR3 is 14 amino acids. The CDR3 sequence is CASSLAWGGSGYTF. The CDR3 nucleotides read TGCGCCAGCAGCTTGGCGTGGGGCGGCTCTGGCTACACCTTC.

The chain joins TRBV7-2 to TRBJ2-3; 8 nucleotides match TRBD2. The CDR3 covers 16 residues. In germline, CDR1 is SGHTA, CDR2 FQGNSA. Trimming took 4 bases from V and 4 from J; bases not matched to a gene: 10. The DNA of the CDR3 is TGTGCCAGCAGCTCCACCGGGGGGGCCGGGGCAGATACGCAGTATTTT. Protein sequence: CASSSTGGAGADTQYF.

The chain employs TRBV4-1 and TRBJ2-5; 14 bases are a match to TRBD2. This CDR3 spans 19 amino acids. Germline assignment: CDR1 MGHRA and CDR2 YSYEKL. V dropped 0 bases and J dropped 3; count of bases not matched to a gene: 9. The CDR3 sequence: CASSQDIRGLAGEKETQYF. Written as DNA, the CDR3 is TGCGCCAGCAGCCAAGATATTCGGGGACTAGCGGGAGAAAAAGAGACCCAGTACTTC.

The chain joins TRBV30 to TRBJ2-5; no clear D gene. V was cut by 0 bases and J by 5 bases, with 4 bases left in between. The germline V gene has CDR1 GTSNPN and CDR2 SVGIG (reference sequence). This CDR3 is built from 11 residues. The CDR3 coding sequence is TGTGCCTGGAGTGTACAGGAGACCCAGTACTTC. This gives the protein CAWSVQETQYF.

V usage is TRBV12-3 or TRBV12-4 and J usage is TRBJ1-5; D is ambiguous. The CDR3 extends over 13 amino acids. V was shortened by 1 base and J by 6 bases, with 7 bases between the two germline ends. CDR3 loop: CASSLGARQPQHF. The CDR3 coding sequence is TGTGCCAGCAGTTTAGGGGCCCGTCAGCCCCAGCATTTT.

This chain joins TRBV20-1 and TRBJ2-7, with a tentative D call TRBD1 (6 bases). This CDR3 is 11 amino acids long. Germline V gene lookup returns CDR1 DFQATT and CDR2 SNEGSKA (reference sequence). The ends were cut back, 3 bases at V and 6 bases at J, with 9 bases in the middle. The chain's CDR3 is CSARPRGEQYF. The CDR3, as DNA: TGCAGTGCTAGGCCCAGGGGCGAGCAGTACTTC.

This chain connects TRBV2 to TRBJ2-3, with TRBD2 matching over 7 bases. CDR3 length: 14 amino acids. Germline V gene sequence: CDR1 SNHLY, CDR2 FYNNEI. J lost 3 bases, V lost 7 bases, and 7 bases had no gene match. CDR3 residues: CASTWGGGTDTQYF. In DNA, the CDR3 is TGTGCCAGCACCTGGGGCGGGGGTACAGATACGCAGTATTTT. Together with reference TRBV2 and TRBJ2-3, the CDR3 gives the full variable domain: EPEVTQTPSHQVTQMGQEVILRCVPISNHLYFYWYRQILGQKVEFLVSFYNNEISEKSEIFDDQFSVERPDGSNFTLKIRSTKLEDSAMYFCASTWGGGTDTQYFGPGTRLTVL.

This clone was seen a handful of times. The chain is built from TRBV23-1 and TRBJ1-5, with a weak D call TRBD1 (5 bases). TRBV23-1 is an ORF; its function is uncertain. The CDR3 consists of 13 residues. Trimming pared 5 bases from V and 4 bases from J, leaving 9 bases between. CDR3 residues: CASSRDSNQPQHF. CDR3 sequence (DNA): TGCGCCAGCAGTAGAGACAGTAATCAGCCCCAGCATTTT.

The rearrangement uses TRBV10-3 and TRBJ2-7, with no clear D. V was cut by 5 bases and J by 3 bases, with 17 bases left in between. CDR1 is ENHRY, CDR2 SYGVKD, per germline. The CDR3 runs to 15 residues. CDR3: CAISRGAVTNYEQYF. The DNA of the CDR3 is TGTGCCATCAGTAGAGGTGCAGTGACCAACTACGAGCAGTACTTC.

This clone came up a few times. This chain connects TRBV4-3 to TRBJ1-4; TRBD1 might be the D (5 bases). The length of the CDR3 is 16 residues. Germline-derived CDR1 and CDR2 are LGHNA and YSLEER. The V and J ends lost 0 bases and 8 bases respectively, with 16 bases between them. The CDR3 DNA follows: TGCGCCAGCAGCCAAGATGGGGCGACCGGGGGGGAAAAACTGTTTTTT. Amino acids: CASSQDGATGGEKLFF.

V is TRBV27 and J is TRBJ2-7; TRBD2 is a possible D gene (6 bases). Trimming pared 2 bases from V and 1 base from J, leaving 15 bases between. In germline, CDR1 is MNHEY, CDR2 SMNVEV (reference sequence). CDR3 length: 16 residues. CDR3: CASSLRRTTTSYEQYF. The CDR3 DNA is TGTGCCAGCAGTTTACGTAGGACTACCACTTCCTACGAGCAGTACTTC.

The genes are TRBV6-4 and TRBJ2-3, with 9 bases matching TRBD2. V gave up 5 bases and J gave up 10 bases; unmatched junction bases: 7. This CDR3 contains 13 residues. CDR1 MRHNA and CDR2 SNTAGT come from the germline V gene. This CDR3 is CASSPTTSGPQYF. CDR3 sequence (DNA): TGTGCCAGCAGTCCCACGACTAGCGGCCCGCAGTATTTT.

The V call is TRBV6-5, the J call TRBJ2-5, with 8 bases aligning to TRBD2. This CDR3 is built from 15 residues. V shed 10 bases and J 1 base; nucleotides not matched to a gene: 11. Per the germline V gene, CDR1 is MNHEY and CDR2 is SVGAGI. CDR3 sequence (DNA): TGTGCCACTACCGACTCGGGGGGGGGCCAAGAGACCCAGTACTTC. The encoded protein is CATTDSGGGQETQYF.

The chain recombines TRBV6-5 with TRBJ1-1; no reliable D call. Germline V gene sequence: CDR1 MNHEY, CDR2 SVGAGI. Trimming stripped 7 bases from V and 0 bases from J, with 12 bases between. CDR3 length: 14 amino acids. The CDR3 sequence is CASKPGALNTEAFF. The CDR3 DNA reads as TGTGCCAGCAAGCCGGGAGCCTTGAACACTGAAGCTTTCTTT.

The chain has TRBV7-9 and TRBJ2-7; 7 bases line up with TRBD2. V shed 5 bases, J shed 4 bases, and the junction held 17 bases outside the gene matches. The CDR3 is 17 amino acids. CDR1 and CDR2 from the germline V gene are SEHNR and FQNEAQ (reference sequence). The CDR3 DNA sequence: TGTGCCAGCAGCCCCAGGGAGGGTGGCAGGGTCGGATACGAGCAGTACTTC. Its protein product is CASSPREGGRVGYEQYF.